This is a list of T cell receptor beta chains from one sample in a study of blood T cell repertoires in COVID-19. Libraries were prepared by immunoSEQ multiplex PCR; TCRdb keeps only in-frame clonotypes and omits some of them. Among about 210,000 clones listed, about 83% were seen once. Sequenced sample: peripheral blood. The source is a woman between 35 and 50 years old with active or convalescent COVID-19. Both conserved end residues are part of each CDR3.

V	J	CDR3
TRBV4-1	TRBJ2-7	CASSYRTDPYEQYF
TRBV7-8	TRBJ2-1	CASSLAWAFTEAGGTYNEQFF
TRBV3-1/TRBV3-2	TRBJ2-7	CASSQGPGGSGYEQYF
TRBV3-1/TRBV3-2	TRBJ2-7	CASSQATSVYEQYF
TRBV6-2/TRBV6-3	TRBJ2-3	CASSYRRGGTDTQYF
TRBV29-1	TRBJ2-5	CSVEDQFQETQYF
TRBV3-1/TRBV3-2	TRBJ2-7	CASRQGQGSYEQYF
TRBV27	TRBJ1-6	CASSLSANSPLHF
TRBV5-6	TRBJ1-2	CASSLEQGPGLHGYTF
TRBV6-5	TRBJ2-1	CASSSSSGGYNEQFF
TRBV19	TRBJ1-1	CASMGGFAFF
TRBV24-1	TRBJ2-3	CATSERSSGRTQYF
TRBV5-1	TRBJ2-5	CASSSGEETQYF
TRBV11-3	TRBJ2-2	CASSLDSAGELFF
TRBV9	TRBJ2-2	CASSVGAGNTGELFF
TRBV19	TRBJ2-1	CASSIDGTSSYNEQFF
TRBV12-3/TRBV12-4	TRBJ1-4	CASRAINEKLFF
TRBV28	TRBJ1-1	CASRVDRLNTEAFF
TRBV5-1	TRBJ2-3	CASLAGVSTDTQYF
TRBV5-1	TRBJ2-2	CASSFSGQGGTGELFF
TRBV11-3	TRBJ1-1	CASSSRGYFGMNTEAFF
TRBV11-3	TRBJ2-3	CASSFRERTDTQYF
TRBV5-1	TRBJ2-3	CASSLDRDDTQYF
TRBV6-2/TRBV6-3	TRBJ2-5	CASSYAGVETQYF
TRBV21-1	TRBJ2-2	CASSKATRDREHTGELFF
TRBV5-8	TRBJ2-2	CASSLLGHTSTGELFF
TRBV24-1	TRBJ2-7	CATSDPPGYEQYF
TRBV3-1/TRBV3-2	TRBJ1-4	CASSSGQDNEKLFF
TRBV4-1	TRBJ1-1	CASSQDRSGDTEAFF
TRBV6-5	TRBJ1-5	CASSYQDSNQPQHF
TRBV6-2/TRBV6-3	TRBJ2-5	CASSSTYAPGTRKETQYF
TRBV28	TRBJ1-2	CASNVPGGGGYTF
TRBV9	TRBJ2-7	CASSPNRGGKREQYF
TRBV5-1	TRBJ1-2	CASSLRTGDYGYTF
TRBV7-9	TRBJ1-3	CASSSGNLRRGNTIYF
TRBV14	TRBJ1-2	CASSHRQRENGYTF
TRBV19	TRBJ1-2	CASSIARTTFYGYTF
TRBV19	TRBJ2-2	CASSQGQYTGELFF
TRBV5-1	TRBJ1-2	CASSFVRGGLSYGYTF
TRBV28	TRBJ2-3	CASSPSLRTDTQYF
TRBV11-3	TRBJ1-2	CASSQGPNYGYTF
TRBV28	TRBJ1-6	CASRPPGGERSPLHF
TRBV29-1	TRBJ1-2	CSVATRGPHGYTF
TRBV4-2	TRBJ1-5	CASSQDALGGVNQPQHF
TRBV10-3	TRBJ1-5	CAISESQGNQPQHF
TRBV2	TRBJ1-1	CASYKNTEAFF
TRBV5-6	TRBJ2-2	CASSLRGLGTGELFF
TRBV12-3/TRBV12-4	TRBJ1-5	CASSLRENQPQHF
TRBV19	TRBJ2-3	CASSIGAGGPSDTQYF
TRBV6-1	TRBJ1-2	CASSDTTGVNGYTF
TRBV28	TRBJ1-2	CASREGQGGRGYTF
TRBV6-6	TRBJ1-5	CASRDRDNQPQHF
TRBV5-1	TRBJ2-5	CASSGRSGGQETQYF
TRBV11-1	TRBJ1-2	CASSPSRADYGYTF
TRBV9	TRBJ1-6	CASSVGVGGASYNSPLHF
TRBV29-1	TRBJ1-2	CSVGGRNYGYTF
TRBV15	TRBJ2-7	CATSDSTGGFHEQYF